This TCR beta chain was documented in a study of beta chain features in type 1 diabetes. General study results and limits: The naive, central memory and Treg TCRB repertoires showed an apparent similarity that was greater among patients than among healthy donors. Type 1 diabetes patients had moderately but significantly shorter TCRB CDR3s in all four CD4+ subsets.

V lost 9 bases and J lost 0; bases outside the gene matches: 10. The CDR3 contains 17 residues. Germline CDR1 SEHNR, CDR2 FQNEAQ (reference sequence). Only a few counts were recorded for this clone. No antigen is known for it. A single heparinised draw of approximately 110 mL on average was taken per donor. Each of the sorted populations had a purity greater than 95%. Expressed TCRB transcripts were sequenced because the entire RNA isolate underwent reverse transcription. For naive, central memory and regulatory T cell samples, reads averaged approximately 3.6 million. TCRdb's copy holds only in-frame clones and misses some; the assay was immunoSEQ multiplex PCR. The sample includes about 160,000 clones, about 8.1% of them seen just once.

This receptor was taken from a woman between 18 and 29 years old with type 1 diabetes. Material for sequencing was central memory CD4+ T cells from blood. This chain uses TRBV7-9 with TRBJ2-6; 8 bases line up with TRBD1. The CDR3, as DNA: TGTGCCAGACTCGGGACAGGAGACCCCTCTGGGGCCAACGTCCTGACTTTC. The encoded protein is CARLGTGDPSGANVLTF.